The 14 T cell receptor beta chains below come from one sample, sequenced in a study of blood T cell repertoires in COVID-19. Sequencing was performed with immunoSEQ multiplex PCR; in TCRdb, only in-frame clones are kept and a portion is missing. The table shows roughly 200,000 clones, with 70% to 90% occurring only once. Sequencing input: peripheral blood. These receptors all come from a woman between 65 and 79 years old with active or convalescent COVID-19.

This clone was recorded a few times. The chain couples TRBV3-1 (or the pseudogene TRBV3-2) to TRBJ2-7; D is possibly TRBD1 (5 bases). The germline V gene has CDR1 LGHDT and CDR2 YNNKEL (reference sequence). V lost 1 base and J lost 12, with 10 bases in between. The CDR3 totals 11 residues. The CDR3 spells CASSQGTSPYF. DNA of the CDR3: TGTGCCAGCAGCCAAGGGACATCACCGTACTTC.

V and J are TRBV9 and TRBJ1-3; 8 positions agree with TRBD1. The CDR3 loop spans 17 amino acids. Germline CDR1 and CDR2: SGDLS and YYNGEE. V shed 0 bases, J shed 0 bases, and the junction held 5 bases outside the gene matches. In DNA form, the CDR3 reads TGTGCCAGCAGCGTAGCTCACGGGACAGGCTCTGGAAACACCATATATTTT. Residues: CASSVAHGTGSGNTIYF.

The V and J genes are TRBV6-5 and TRBJ2-5; the match to TRBD1 covers 7 bases. This CDR3 comprises 14 residues. Losses at the gene ends were 8 bases for V and 5 bases for J; bases not matched to a gene: 11. Germline values: CDR1 MNHEY, CDR2 SVGAGI. The CDR3: CASSETGLRETQYF. The CDR3 nucleotides are TGTGCCAGCTCTGAGACAGGGTTGAGGGAGACCCAGTACTTC.

This clone occurred once. The rearrangement uses TRBV12-5 and TRBJ2-3; 9 bases map to TRBD2. Germline V lookup: CDR1 LGHNT, CDR2 FRNRAP. The CDR3 has 17 amino acids. J lost 3 bases, V lost 1 base, and 8 bases had no gene match. CDR3 residues: CASGLEFSGGTTDTQYF. The CDR3 DNA reads as TGTGCTAGTGGTTTGGAATTTAGCGGGGGAACGACAGATACGCAGTATTTT. Full variable domain (outside the CDR3, taken from reference TRBV12-5 and TRBJ2-3): DARVTQTPRHKVTEMGQEVTMRCQPILGHNTVFWYRQTMMQGLELLAYFRNRAPLDDSGMPKDRFSAEMPDATLATLKIQPSEPRDSAVYFCASGLEFSGGTTDTQYFGPGTRLTVL.

This clone was picked up one time. The rearrangement links TRBV5-5 to TRBJ2-5; D gene unclear. CDR1 is SGHKS, CDR2 YYEKEE, per germline (reference sequence). Trimming removed 4 bases at V and 2 bases at J, with 18 bases between. The CDR3 totals 16 residues. CDR3 sequence (DNA): TGTGCCAGCAGCGCCGCGGAAACCGCGACTCAAGAGACCCAGTACTTC. It codes for CASSAAETATQETQYF.

V and J are TRBV9 and TRBJ2-1, with D perhaps TRBD2 (5 bases). Germline lookup yields CDR1 SGDLS and CDR2 YYNGEE. Trimming stripped 4 bases from V and 4 bases from J, with 9 bases between. The CDR3 is 13 amino acids. CDR3 DNA sequence: TGTGCCAGCAGCATGGGAGATTACAATGAGCAGTTCTTC. Amino acid sequence: CASSMGDYNEQFF.

CDR3 loop: CASSTQGAGGELFF. The CDR3 DNA sequence: TGTGCCAGCAGTACACAGGGGGCGGGAGGGGAGCTGTTTTTT. The genes are TRBV6-2 or TRBV6-3 and TRBJ2-2, with 9 nucleotides matching TRBD1. CDR3 length: 14 amino acids. CDR1 MNHEY and CDR2 SVGEGT come from the germline V gene. The J segment lost 8 bases and the V segment lost 5 bases, leaving 6 bases of the junction unmatched.

The V and J genes are TRBV11-2 and TRBJ2-1, with TRBD2 matching over 7 bases. The CDR3 is made up of 15 amino acids. CDR1 is SGHAT and CDR2 is FQNNGV in the germline V gene. Trimming removed 4 bases from V and 9 bases from J; junction bases left unmatched: 12. CDR3 in DNA: TGTGCCAGCAGCTCAGGACTAGTTGCCAGTGGTGAGCAGTTCTTC. It specifies CASSSGLVASGEQFF.

The V gene is TRBV5-1, the J gene TRBJ1-1; weak D call: TRBD1 (5 bases). Germline-derived CDR1 and CDR2 are SGHRS and YFSETQ. The CDR3 consists of 20 residues. V dropped 0 bases and J dropped 0 bases, with 24 bases sitting between them. The CDR3 protein is CASSLDKWDFPVDLNTEAFF. The DNA of the CDR3 is TGCGCCAGCAGCTTGGACAAATGGGACTTCCCCGTGGATCTGAACACTGAAGCTTTCTTT.

The V gene is TRBV5-1, the J gene TRBJ1-2; 7 positions agree with TRBD1. The V gene's germline CDR1 is SGHRS and CDR2 YFSETQ. J was trimmed by 7 bases and V by 0 bases; bases with no gene match: 12. This CDR3 has 16 amino acids. CDR3 in amino acids: CASSLGLLTGAAGYTF. CDR3 coding DNA: TGCGCCAGCAGCTTGGGGCTACTAACAGGGGCTGCTGGCTACACCTTC.

This chain links TRBV7-3 with TRBJ2-7; the D is unclear. From germline, CDR1 is SGHTA and CDR2 FQGTGA. The CDR3 has 13 residues. Between the trimmed V and J ends, which lost 5 bases and 4 bases, there was a span of 12 bases. The CDR3 nucleotides are TGTGCCAGCAGCCTCCAACCAGGATACGAGCAGTACTTC. Its translation is CASSLQPGYEQYF. The whole variable domain, remainder taken from reference TRBV7-3 and TRBJ2-7, is GAGVSQTPSNKVTEKGKYVELRCDPISGHTALYWYRQSLGQGPEFLIYFQGTGAADDSGLPNDRFFAVRPEGSVSTLKIQRTERGDSAVYLCASSLQPGYEQYFGPGTRLTVT.

The chain is built from TRBV7-6 and TRBJ2-7; D is unclear. Germline V CDR1 and CDR2: SGHVS, FNYEAQ. This CDR3 contains 12 residues. V shed 2 bases and J shed 3 bases, with 5 bases lying between them. The CDR3 nucleotides read TGTGCCAGCAGCTTATTTAACTACGAGCAGTACTTC. It is translated as CASSLFNYEQYF.

The chain links TRBV2 to TRBJ2-5, with 8 bases matching TRBD2. The CDR3 sequence is 15 residues long. The germline CDR1 and CDR2 sequences are SNHLY and FYNNEI. Germline trimming cut 1 base from V and 7 bases from J; bases unmatched to any gene: 8. Here the CDR3 reads CASSEGTSLPMTQYF. The CDR3 nucleotides read TGTGCCAGCAGTGAAGGGACTAGCCTACCCATGACCCAGTACTTC.

The chain couples TRBV28 to TRBJ2-5, with 12 bases lining up with TRBD2. CDR3 size: 17 residues. Germline-derived CDR1 and CDR2 are MDHEN and SYDVKM. V trimming: 5 bases; J trimming: 4 bases; junction bases outside the gene matches: 11. The CDR3 reads CASSSPYLAGGRETQYF. The CDR3 nucleotides read TGTGCCAGCAGTAGCCCATACCTAGCGGGAGGGCGAGAGACCCAGTACTTC.